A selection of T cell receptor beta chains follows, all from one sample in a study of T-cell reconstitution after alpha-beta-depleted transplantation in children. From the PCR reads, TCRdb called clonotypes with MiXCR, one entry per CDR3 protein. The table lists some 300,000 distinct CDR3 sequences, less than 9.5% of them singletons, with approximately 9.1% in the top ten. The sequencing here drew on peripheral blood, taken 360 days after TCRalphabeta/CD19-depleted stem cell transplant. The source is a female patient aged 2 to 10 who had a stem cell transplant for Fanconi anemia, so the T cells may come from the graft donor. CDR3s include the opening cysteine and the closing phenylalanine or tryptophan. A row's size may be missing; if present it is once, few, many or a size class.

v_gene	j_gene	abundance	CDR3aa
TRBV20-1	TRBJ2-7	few	CSARGLLATYEQYF
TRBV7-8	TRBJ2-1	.	CASSPRPNTREGRDNEQFF
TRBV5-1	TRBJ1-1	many	CASSPRQGNTEAFF
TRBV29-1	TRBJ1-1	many	CSARTGDDTEAFF
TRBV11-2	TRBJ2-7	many	CASSFARYEQYF
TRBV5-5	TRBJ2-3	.	CASSAIRVTSGIADTQYF
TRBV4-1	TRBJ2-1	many	CASRGLAGGYNEQFF
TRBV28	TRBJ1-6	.	CASSLRSTGGGSPLHF
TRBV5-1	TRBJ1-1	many	CASSLPSGTEAFF
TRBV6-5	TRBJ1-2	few	CASSFTRSGQGHGYTF
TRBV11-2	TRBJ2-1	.	CASSLVGPVGLADNEQFF
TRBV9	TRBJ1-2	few	CASSRAGHSGNNYGYTF
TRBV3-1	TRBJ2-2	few	CASSQVSAGELFF
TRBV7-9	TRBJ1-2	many	CASSLGDPGNGYTF
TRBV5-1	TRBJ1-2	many	CASSLVGDGYTF
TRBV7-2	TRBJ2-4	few	CAGSLTVAKNIQYF
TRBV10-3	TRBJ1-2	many	CAISGTGDHGYTF
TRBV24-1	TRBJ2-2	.	CATSDLRDGGLQYTGELFF